This T cell receptor (beta chain) was identified during a study of blood T cell repertoires in COVID-19 (TCRdb year 2020). As for the study more broadly: Collaborator samples came from the United States, Italy and Spain and covered acute and convalescent phases of COVID-19. The prospective study material was composed of cDNA or gDNA derived from T cells, B-cell-depleted T cells, or PBMCs. Subjects who had been exposed to COVID-19, were actively infected with it, or had recovered from it provided the deeply sampled blood TCRbeta repertoires that made up the dataset. The repertoires were released in a freely available public database meant as a resource for research on the immune response to SARS-CoV-2. Samples came from the ongoing ImmuneRACE study (first 160 participants) plus 1,254 subjects from 6 global collaborators. A de-identified subject ID, COVID-19 status, age in years and sex were almost always included in the sample metadata. HLA class I and class II types, where available, came from metadata supplied by the sample provider rather than from assay-based typing.

TCRbeta CDR3 regions were amplified from genomic DNA using the immunoSEQ Assay, a bias-controlled multiplex PCR. Concerning the study's data processing: The number of nucleated cells in each sample was estimated by amplification of reference gene primers within the assay. Sequence reads were collapsed and filtered to measure the absolute abundance of every unique TCRbeta CDR3 rearrangement. Productive Simpson clonality was computed per sample as the square root of Simpson's diversity index over productive rearrangements. TCRdb holds this immuneACCESS table with in-frame rearrangements only. Some clones are missing; in checked studies, unresolved V genes explain under half, and the rest has no known cause. V and J calls and clone size are given by that table; D and trimming were obtained from the DNA. The sample has some 27,000 clones on record, more than 75% of them singletons. The ten largest clones take up approximately 8% of the sample.

Overall results and qualifications from the work: Clinical and demographic metadata were provided uncurated, with the amount varying by source and participant.

Whole blood was collected in K2EDTA tubes by collaborating institutions according to the institutions' own protocols. For TCRbeta analysis, collaborator samples were shipped as frozen whole blood, as isolated PBMCs, or as DNA extracted from either sample type. As for this clone: The clone's antigen remains unknown. No much larger clonotype is one base removed from it; base qualities were not supplied.

Unmatched junction bases come to 2, with V trimmed by 0 bases and J by 6 bases. The CDR3 sequence holds 14 residues, the cysteine and phenylalanine included. Of all the DNA, just the CDR3 is kept, 42 bases in frame from base 1. Via the germline V gene, CDR1 is SGHRS and CDR2 YFSETQ. The receptor comes from a man aged 45-65 years with active COVID-19. Material: peripheral blood. This chain is built from TRBV5-1 and TRBJ2-3; 9 junctional bases match TRBD1. The CDR3: CASSLGDRVDTQYF. The nucleotides read TGCGCCAGCAGCTTGGGGGACAGGGTGGATACGCAGTATTTT.